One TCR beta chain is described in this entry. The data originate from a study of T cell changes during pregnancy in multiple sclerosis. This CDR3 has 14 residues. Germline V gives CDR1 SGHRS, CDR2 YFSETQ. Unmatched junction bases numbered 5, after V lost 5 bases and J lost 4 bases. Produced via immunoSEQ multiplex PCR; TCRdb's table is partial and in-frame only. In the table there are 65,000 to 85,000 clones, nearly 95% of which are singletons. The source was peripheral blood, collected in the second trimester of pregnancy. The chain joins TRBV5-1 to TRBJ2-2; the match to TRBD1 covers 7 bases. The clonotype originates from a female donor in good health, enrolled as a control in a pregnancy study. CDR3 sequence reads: CASSESGGTGELFF. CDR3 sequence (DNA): TGCGCCAGCAGTGAGTCAGGGGGCACCGGGGAGCTGTTTTTT.